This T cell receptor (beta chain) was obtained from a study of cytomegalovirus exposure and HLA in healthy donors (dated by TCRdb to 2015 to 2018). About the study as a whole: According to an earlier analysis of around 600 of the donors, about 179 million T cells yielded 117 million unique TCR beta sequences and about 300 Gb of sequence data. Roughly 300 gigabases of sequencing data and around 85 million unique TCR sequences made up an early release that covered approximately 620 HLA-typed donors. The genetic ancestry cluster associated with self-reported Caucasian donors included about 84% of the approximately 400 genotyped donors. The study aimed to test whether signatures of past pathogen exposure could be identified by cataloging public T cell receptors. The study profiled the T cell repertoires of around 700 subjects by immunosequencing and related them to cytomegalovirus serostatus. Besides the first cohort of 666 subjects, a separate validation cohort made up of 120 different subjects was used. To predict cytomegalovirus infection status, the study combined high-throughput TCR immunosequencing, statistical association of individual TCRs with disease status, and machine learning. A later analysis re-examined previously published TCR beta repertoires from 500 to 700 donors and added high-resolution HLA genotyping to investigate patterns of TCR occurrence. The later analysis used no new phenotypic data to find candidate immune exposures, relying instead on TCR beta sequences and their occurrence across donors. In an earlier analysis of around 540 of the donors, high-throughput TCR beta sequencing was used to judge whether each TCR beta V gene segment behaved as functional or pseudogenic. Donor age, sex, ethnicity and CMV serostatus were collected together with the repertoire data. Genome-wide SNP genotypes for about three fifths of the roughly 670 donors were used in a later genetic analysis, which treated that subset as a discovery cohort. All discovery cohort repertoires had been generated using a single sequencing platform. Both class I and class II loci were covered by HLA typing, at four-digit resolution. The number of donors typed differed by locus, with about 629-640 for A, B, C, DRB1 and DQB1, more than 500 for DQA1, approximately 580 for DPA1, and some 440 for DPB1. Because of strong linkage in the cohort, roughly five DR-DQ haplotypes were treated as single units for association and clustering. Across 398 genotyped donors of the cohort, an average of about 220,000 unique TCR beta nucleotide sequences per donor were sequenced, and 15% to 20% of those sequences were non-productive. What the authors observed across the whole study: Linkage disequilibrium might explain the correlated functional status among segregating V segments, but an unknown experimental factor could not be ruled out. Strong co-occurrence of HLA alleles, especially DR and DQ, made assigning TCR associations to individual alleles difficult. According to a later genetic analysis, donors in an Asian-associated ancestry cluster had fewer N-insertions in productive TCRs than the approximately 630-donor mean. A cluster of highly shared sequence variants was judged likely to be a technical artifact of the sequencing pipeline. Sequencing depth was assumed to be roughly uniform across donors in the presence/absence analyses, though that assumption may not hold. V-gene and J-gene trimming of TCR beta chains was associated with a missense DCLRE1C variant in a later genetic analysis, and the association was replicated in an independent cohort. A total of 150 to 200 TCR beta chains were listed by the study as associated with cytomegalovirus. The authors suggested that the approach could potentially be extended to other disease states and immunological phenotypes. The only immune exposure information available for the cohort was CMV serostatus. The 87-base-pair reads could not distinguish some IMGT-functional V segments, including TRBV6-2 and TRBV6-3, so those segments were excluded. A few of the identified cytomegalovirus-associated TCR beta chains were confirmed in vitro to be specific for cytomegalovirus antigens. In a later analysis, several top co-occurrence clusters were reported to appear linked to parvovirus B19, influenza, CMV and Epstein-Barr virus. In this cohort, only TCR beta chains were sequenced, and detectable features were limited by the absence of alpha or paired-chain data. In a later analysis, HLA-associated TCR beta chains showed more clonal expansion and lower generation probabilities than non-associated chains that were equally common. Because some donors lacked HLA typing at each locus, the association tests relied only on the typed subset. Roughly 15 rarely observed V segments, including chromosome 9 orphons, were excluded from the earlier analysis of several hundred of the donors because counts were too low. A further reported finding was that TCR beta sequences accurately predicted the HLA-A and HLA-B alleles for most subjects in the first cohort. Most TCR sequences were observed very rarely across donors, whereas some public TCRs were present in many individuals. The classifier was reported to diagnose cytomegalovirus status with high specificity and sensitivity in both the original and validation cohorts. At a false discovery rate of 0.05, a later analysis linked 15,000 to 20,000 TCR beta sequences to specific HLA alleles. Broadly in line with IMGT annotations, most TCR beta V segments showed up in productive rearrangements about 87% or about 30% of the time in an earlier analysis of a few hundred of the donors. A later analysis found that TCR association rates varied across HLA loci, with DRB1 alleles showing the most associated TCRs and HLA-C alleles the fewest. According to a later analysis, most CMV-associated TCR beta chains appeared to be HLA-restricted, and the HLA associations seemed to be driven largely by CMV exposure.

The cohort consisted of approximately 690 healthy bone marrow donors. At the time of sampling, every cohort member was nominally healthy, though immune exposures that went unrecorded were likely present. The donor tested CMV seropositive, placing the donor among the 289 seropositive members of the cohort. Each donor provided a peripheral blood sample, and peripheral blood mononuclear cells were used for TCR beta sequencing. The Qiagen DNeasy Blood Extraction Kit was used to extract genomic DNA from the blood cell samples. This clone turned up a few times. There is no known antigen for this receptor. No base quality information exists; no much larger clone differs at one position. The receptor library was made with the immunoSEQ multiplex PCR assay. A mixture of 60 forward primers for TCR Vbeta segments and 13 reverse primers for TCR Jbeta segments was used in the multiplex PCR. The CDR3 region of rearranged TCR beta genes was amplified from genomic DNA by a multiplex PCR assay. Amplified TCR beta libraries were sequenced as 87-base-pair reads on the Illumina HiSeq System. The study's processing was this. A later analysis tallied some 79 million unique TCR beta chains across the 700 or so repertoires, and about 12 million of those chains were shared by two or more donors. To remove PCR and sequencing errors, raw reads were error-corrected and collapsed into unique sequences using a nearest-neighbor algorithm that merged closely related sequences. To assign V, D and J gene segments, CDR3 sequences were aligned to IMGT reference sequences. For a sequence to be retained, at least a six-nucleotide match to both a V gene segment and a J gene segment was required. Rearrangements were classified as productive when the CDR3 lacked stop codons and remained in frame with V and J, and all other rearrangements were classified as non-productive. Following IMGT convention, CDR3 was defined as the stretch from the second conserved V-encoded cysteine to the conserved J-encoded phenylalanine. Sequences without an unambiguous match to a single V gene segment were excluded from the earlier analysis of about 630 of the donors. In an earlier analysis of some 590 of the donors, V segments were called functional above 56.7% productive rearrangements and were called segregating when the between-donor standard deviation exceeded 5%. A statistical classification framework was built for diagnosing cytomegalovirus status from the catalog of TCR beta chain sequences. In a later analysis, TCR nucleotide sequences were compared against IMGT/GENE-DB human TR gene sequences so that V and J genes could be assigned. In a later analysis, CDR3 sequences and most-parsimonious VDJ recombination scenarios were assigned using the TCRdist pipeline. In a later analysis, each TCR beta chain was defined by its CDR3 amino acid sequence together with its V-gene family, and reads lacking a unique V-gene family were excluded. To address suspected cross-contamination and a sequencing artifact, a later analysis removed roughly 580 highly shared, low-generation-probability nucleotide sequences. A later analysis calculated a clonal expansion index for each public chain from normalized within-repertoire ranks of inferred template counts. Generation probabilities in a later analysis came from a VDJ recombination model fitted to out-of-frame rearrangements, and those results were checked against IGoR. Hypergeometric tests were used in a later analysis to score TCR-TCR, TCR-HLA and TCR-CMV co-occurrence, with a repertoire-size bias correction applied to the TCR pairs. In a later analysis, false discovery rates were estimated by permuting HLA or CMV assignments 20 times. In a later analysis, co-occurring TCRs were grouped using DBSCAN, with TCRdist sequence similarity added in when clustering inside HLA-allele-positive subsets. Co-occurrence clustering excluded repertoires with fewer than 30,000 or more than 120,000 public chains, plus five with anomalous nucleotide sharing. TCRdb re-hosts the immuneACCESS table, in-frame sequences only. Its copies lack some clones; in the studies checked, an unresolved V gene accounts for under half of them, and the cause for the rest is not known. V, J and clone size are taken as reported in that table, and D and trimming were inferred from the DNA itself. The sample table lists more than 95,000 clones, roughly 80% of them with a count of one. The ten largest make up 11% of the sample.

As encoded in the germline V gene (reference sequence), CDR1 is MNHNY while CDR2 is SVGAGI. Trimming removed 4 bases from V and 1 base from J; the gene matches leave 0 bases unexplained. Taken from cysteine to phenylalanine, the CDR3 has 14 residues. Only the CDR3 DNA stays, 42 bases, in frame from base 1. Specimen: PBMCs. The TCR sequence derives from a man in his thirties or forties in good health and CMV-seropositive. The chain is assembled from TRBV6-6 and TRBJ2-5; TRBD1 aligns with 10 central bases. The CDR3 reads CASSWDRGQETQYF. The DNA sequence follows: TGTGCCAGCAGTTGGGACAGGGGCCAAGAGACCCAGTACTTC.